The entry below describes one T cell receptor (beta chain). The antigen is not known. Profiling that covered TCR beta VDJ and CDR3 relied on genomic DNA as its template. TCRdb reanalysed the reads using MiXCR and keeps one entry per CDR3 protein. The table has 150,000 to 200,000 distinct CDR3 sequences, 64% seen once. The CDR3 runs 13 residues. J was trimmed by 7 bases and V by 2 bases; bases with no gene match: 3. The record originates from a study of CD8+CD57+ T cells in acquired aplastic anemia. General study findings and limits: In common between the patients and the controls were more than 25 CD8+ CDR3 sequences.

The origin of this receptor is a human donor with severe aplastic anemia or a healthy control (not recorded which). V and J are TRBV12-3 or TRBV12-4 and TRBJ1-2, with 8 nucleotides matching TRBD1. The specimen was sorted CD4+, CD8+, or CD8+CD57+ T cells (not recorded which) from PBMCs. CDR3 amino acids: CASSLSTGGGYTF. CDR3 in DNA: TGTGCCAGCAGTTTAAGTACAGGGGGTGGCTACACCTTC.